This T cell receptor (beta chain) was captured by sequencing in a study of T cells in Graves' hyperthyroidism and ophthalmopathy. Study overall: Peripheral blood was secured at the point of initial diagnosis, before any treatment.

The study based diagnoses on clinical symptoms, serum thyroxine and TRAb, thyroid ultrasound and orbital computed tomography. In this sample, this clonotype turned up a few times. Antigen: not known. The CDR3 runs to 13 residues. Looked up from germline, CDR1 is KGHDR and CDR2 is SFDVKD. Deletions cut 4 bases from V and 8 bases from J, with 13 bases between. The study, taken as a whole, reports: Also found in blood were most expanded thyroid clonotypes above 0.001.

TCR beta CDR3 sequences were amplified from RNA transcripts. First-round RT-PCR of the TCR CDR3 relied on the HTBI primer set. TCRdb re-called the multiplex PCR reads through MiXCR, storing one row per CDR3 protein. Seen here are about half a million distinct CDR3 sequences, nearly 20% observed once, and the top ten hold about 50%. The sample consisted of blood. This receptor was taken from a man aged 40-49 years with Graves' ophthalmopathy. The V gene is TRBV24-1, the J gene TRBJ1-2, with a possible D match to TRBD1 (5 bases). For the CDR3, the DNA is TGTGCCACCAGTGACCCGGTTAGGGGCGGCTACACCTTC. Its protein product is CATSDPVRGGYTF.